A selection of T cell receptor beta chains follows, all from one sample in a study of T-cell memory formation after mild COVID-19. In TCRdb, the 5' RACE reads were re-called with MiXCR into one record per CDR3 protein. The sample consists of roughly 43,000 distinct CDR3 sequences, 8% to 10% of them appearing once. Sequencing was carried out using PBMCs or a T cell subset sorted from them (not recorded which). The source of these receptors is an adult woman who had mild COVID-19 (a few samples of this study predate the infection). Cell type and time point are not known. Each CDR3 is given with its conserved first and last residue. Each record gives: clone size, V gene, D gene, J gene, CDR3 DNA, CDR3 protein. The D gene is left open where the match is weak. Rows may omit the clone size; those that give it use once, few, many or a size class.

clone size: few; V gene: TRBV4-2; D gene: -; J gene: TRBJ2-5; CDR3 DNA: TGTGCCAGCAGCCAACCTCCCTCGGAGACCCAGTACTTC; CDR3 protein: CASSQPPSETQYF
clone size: -; V gene: TRBV5-6; D gene: -; J gene: TRBJ2-2; CDR3 DNA: TGTGCCAGCAGCCCGGTGATAGACGGGGAGCTGTTTTTT; CDR3 protein: CASSPVIDGELFF
clone size: -; V gene: TRBV14; D gene: -; J gene: TRBJ2-5; CDR3 DNA: TGTGCCAGCAGCCAAGAGGGGCGGCTAAGGGAGACCCAGTACTTC; CDR3 protein: CASSQEGRLRETQYF
clone size: -; V gene: TRBV6-5; D gene: TRBD1; J gene: TRBJ1-5; CDR3 DNA: TGTGCCAGCAGTTACTCGCGACAGGGGAATCAGCCCCAGCATTTT; CDR3 protein: CASSYSRQGNQPQHF
clone size: -; V gene: TRBV12-5; D gene: TRBD1; J gene: TRBJ2-7; CDR3 DNA: TGTGCTAGTGGCTCAGGGGGCGAGGAGCAGTACTTC; CDR3 protein: CASGSGGEEQYF
clone size: many; V gene: TRBV7-6; D gene: -; J gene: TRBJ1-6; CDR3 DNA: TGTGCCACCCAGCTACTCGACGGGAATTCACCCCTCCACTTT; CDR3 protein: CATQLLDGNSPLHF
clone size: -; V gene: TRBV7-6; D gene: TRBD2; J gene: TRBJ2-1; CDR3 DNA: TGTGCCAGCAGCCGGGGATCAGCGGGGACCTACAATGAGCAGTTCTTC; CDR3 protein: CASSRGSAGTYNEQFF
clone size: many; V gene: TRBV10-3; D gene: TRBD2; J gene: TRBJ2-7; CDR3 DNA: TGTGCCATCAGTGCGACTAGCGGGGGGGTCTACGAGCAGTACTTC; CDR3 protein: CAISATSGGVYEQYF
clone size: -; V gene: TRBV11-2; D gene: TRBD1; J gene: TRBJ1-1; CDR3 DNA: TGTGCCAGCAGCTTAGTTGGGACAGATGGGGGCACTGAAGCTTTCTTT; CDR3 protein: CASSLVGTDGGTEAFF
clone size: many; V gene: TRBV24-1; D gene: -; J gene: TRBJ2-1; CDR3 DNA: TGTGCCACCAGTGATGGGAGGCTCAAAAACAATGAGCAGTTCTTC; CDR3 protein: CATSDGRLKNNEQFF
clone size: few; V gene: TRBV10-3; D gene: -; J gene: TRBJ2-3; CDR3 DNA: TGTGCCATCAGCTCCGGGGGTCCCACAGATACGCAGTATTTT; CDR3 protein: CAISSGGPTDTQYF
clone size: -; V gene: TRBV19; D gene: -; J gene: TRBJ2-4; CDR3 DNA: TGTGCCAGTAGGCTTACGGGGCGAAACATTCAGTACTTC; CDR3 protein: CASRLTGRNIQYF
clone size: few; V gene: TRBV20-1; D gene: TRBD1; J gene: TRBJ2-7; CDR3 DNA: TGCAGTGCTAGAAAGCCAGGGGGTTCGTACGAGCAGTACTTC; CDR3 protein: CSARKPGGSYEQYF
clone size: -; V gene: TRBV27; D gene: -; J gene: TRBJ2-1; CDR3 DNA: TGTGCCAGCAGTTTACCCCCCGACAGGTTGGGGAATGAGCAGTTCTTC; CDR3 protein: CASSLPPDRLGNEQFF
clone size: few; V gene: TRBV20-1; D gene: TRBD2; J gene: TRBJ2-1; CDR3 DNA: TGCAGTGCTAGACGACTAGCGGGAGCGGGTGAGCAGTTCTTC; CDR3 protein: CSARRLAGAGEQFF